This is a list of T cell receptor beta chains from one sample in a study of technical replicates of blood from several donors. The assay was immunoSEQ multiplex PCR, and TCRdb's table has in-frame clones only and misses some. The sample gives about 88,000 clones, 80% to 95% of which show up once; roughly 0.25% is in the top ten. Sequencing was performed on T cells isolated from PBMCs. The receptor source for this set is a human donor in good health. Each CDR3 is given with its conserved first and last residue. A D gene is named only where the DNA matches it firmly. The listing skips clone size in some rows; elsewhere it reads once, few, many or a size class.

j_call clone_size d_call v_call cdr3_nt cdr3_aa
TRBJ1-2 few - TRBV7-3 TGTGCCAGCAGCTTTTCCCCCGGGGATGGCTACACCTTC CASSFSPGDGYTF
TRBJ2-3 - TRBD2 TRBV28 TGTGCCAGCATTATAATAACTAGCGCAGATACGCAGTATTTT CASIIITSADTQYF
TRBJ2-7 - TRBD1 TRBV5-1 TGCGCCAGCAGCTATTCACAGGGGGCTAACTACGAGCAGTACTTC CASSYSQGANYEQYF
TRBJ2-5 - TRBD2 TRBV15 TGTGCCACCAGCAGAGATAGCGGGGGGGCCGAGACCCAGTACTTC CATSRDSGGAETQYF
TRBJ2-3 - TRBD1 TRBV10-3 TGTGCCATCAGGGTCTCCGGGACAGTGAGCACAGATACGCAGTATTTT CAIRVSGTVSTDTQYF
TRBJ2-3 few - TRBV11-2 TGTGCAGAGAGGTCGGGGGGCACAGATACGCAGTATTTT CAERSGGTDTQYF
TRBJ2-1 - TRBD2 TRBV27 TGTGCCAGCAGTTTAATCCTCAGCCCTAGCGGGAGGGCGGAGAATGAGCAGTTCTTC CASSLILSPSGRAENEQFF
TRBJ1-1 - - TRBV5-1 TGCGCCAGCAAGGTTCAGGGCGTCGGCACTGAAGCTTTCTTT CASKVQGVGTEAFF
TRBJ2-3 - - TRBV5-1 TGCGCCAGCAGCTTGGACAGGAGCACAGATACGCAGTATTTT CASSLDRSTDTQYF
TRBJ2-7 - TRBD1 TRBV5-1 TGCGCCAGCAGCCTTCCGACAGGGGCCGTCGACGAGCAGTACTTC CASSLPTGAVDEQYF
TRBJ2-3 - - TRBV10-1 TGCGCCAGCAGTGAGTTCACGAGGAGCACAGATACGCAGTATTTT CASSEFTRSTDTQYF
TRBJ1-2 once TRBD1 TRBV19 TGTGCCAGTAGTTTCCTTCGGACAGGGCAGGAATCCTATGGCTACACCTTC CASSFLRTGQESYGYTF
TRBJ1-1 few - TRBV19 TGTGCCAGTAAATACGCGGCTGAAGCTTTCTTT CASKYAAEAFF
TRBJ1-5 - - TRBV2 TGTGCCAGCAGTGAAAATCTTGATCAGCCCCAGCATTTT CASSENLDQPQHF
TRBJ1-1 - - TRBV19 TGTGCCAGTAGTATGGAAGTCCAGGTCGGAAACACTGAAGCTTTCTTT CASSMEVQVGNTEAFF
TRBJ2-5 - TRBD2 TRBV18 TGTGCCAGCTCACCAGTCTCGCTAGCGGTAGAGACCCAGTACTTC CASSPVSLAVETQYF
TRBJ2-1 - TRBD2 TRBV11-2 TGTGCCAGCAGCGGGTGGACTAGCGGGGAGTTGCATGAGCAGTTCTTC CASSGWTSGELHEQFF
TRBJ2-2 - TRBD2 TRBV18 TGTGCCAGCTCACCACCGGGACGGGGCGGGAGCTACACCGGGGAGCTGTTTTTT CASSPPGRGGSYTGELFF
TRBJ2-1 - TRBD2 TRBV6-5 TGTGCCAGCCTGAGCGGGGGAGGCTACAATGAGCAGTTCTTC CASLSGGGYNEQFF
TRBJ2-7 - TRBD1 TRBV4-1 TGCGCCAGCAGCCACGGACAGGGGGGACTTTACGAGCAGTACTTC CASSHGQGGLYEQYF
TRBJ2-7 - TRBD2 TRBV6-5 TGTGCCAGCAGCCGCTTGGGACTAGCCGGATACGAGCAGTACTTC CASSRLGLAGYEQYF
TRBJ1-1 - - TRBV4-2 TGTGCCAGCAGCGCGACTGGAGGGAACACTGAAGCTTTCTTT CASSATGGNTEAFF
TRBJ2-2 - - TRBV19 TGTGCCAGTAGTACAACTGTAACCGGGGAGCTGTTTTTT CASSTTVTGELFF